A selection of T cell receptor beta chains follows, all from one sample in a study of cytomegalovirus exposure and HLA in healthy donors. The protocol was immunoSEQ multiplex PCR, while the TCRdb copy is restricted to in-frame clones and leaves out a portion. The data hold nearly 80,000 clones, with 60% to 80% observed a single time. The sequencing sample was made of PBMCs. These receptors were taken from a woman between 40 and 55 years old in good health and CMV-seropositive. The CDR3 runs from the conserved cysteine through the conserved F or W. A D gene is named only where the DNA matches it firmly. Clone size appears in some rows only: once, few, many, or a class for an expanded clone.

D gene	V gene	clone size	J gene	CDR3 protein	CDR3 DNA
.	TRBV10-2	.	TRBJ1-5	CASSESYSQPQHF	TGCGCCAGCAGTGAGTCGTATAGTCAGCCCCAGCATTTT
.	TRBV29-1	.	TRBJ2-7	CSVEAGTPYEQYF	TGCAGCGTTGAGGCAGGTACCCCCTACGAGCAGTACTTC
TRBD1	TRBV30	.	TRBJ1-4	CAWGQGGMTNEKLFF	TGTGCCTGGGGACAGGGGGGGATGACTAATGAAAAACTGTTTTTT
.	TRBV21-1	once	TRBJ2-7	CASSKALGRPVSYEQYF	TGTGCCAGCAGCAAAGCGCTGGGGAGACCGGTATCCTACGAGCAGTACTTC
.	TRBV30	few	TRBJ2-7	CAWTPGDRGEQYF	TGTGCCTGGACCCCGGGGGATCGGGGGGAGCAGTACTTC
.	TRBV11-1	.	TRBJ2-7	CASSMWPLPEQYF	TGTGCCAGCAGCATGTGGCCCCTTCCCGAGCAGTACTTC
TRBD1	TRBV5-1	.	TRBJ1-1	CASRQTGGTEAFF	TGCGCCAGCAGACAGACAGGGGGCACTGAAGCTTTCTTT
.	TRBV2	.	TRBJ1-3	CASSIGSPGNTIYF	TGTGCCAGCAGTATCGGGTCTCCTGGAAACACCATATATTTT
TRBD1	TRBV28	once	TRBJ1-4	CASSFPGQGGKLFF	TGTGCCAGCAGTTTCCCGGGGCAGGGGGGAAAACTGTTTTTT
.	TRBV11-1	once	TRBJ2-7	CASSPRGSGQFYEQYF	TGTGCCAGCAGCCCCCGGGGTAGCGGCCAATTCTACGAGCAGTACTTC
.	TRBV4-1	few	TRBJ1-1	CASSSILTGPTEAFF	TGCGCCAGCAGCTCAATTTTGACAGGACCCACTGAAGCTTTCTTT
TRBD2	TRBV5-4	few	TRBJ2-1	CASSFGRAGNEQFF	TGTGCCAGCAGCTTCGGGAGGGCCGGCAATGAGCAGTTCTTC
TRBD1	TRBV5-5	few	TRBJ2-7	CASTISGTGPYEQYF	TGTGCCAGCACCATATCCGGGACAGGGCCTTACGAGCAGTACTTC
TRBD1	TRBV7-9	.	TRBJ2-5	CASSLNTVGQGLKETQYF	TGTGCCAGCAGCCTAAACACGGTGGGACAGGGGTTGAAGGAGACCCAGTACTTC
TRBD2	TRBV5-8	.	TRBJ2-7	CASSLVLGPRGEQYF	TGTGCCAGCAGCTTGGTTCTGGGGCCGCGGGGGGAGCAGTACTTC
TRBD1	TRBV2	.	TRBJ2-7	CASSVRDSSQYF	TGTGCCAGCAGCGTCCGGGACAGCTCGCAGTACTTC
TRBD2	TRBV18	.	TRBJ2-1	CASSPPGTSGGGEQFF	TGTGCCAGCTCACCACCCGGGACTAGCGGGGGTGGTGAGCAGTTCTTC
TRBD1	TRBV6-1	.	TRBJ1-1	CASSDRGFANTEAFF	TGTGCCAGCAGTGACAGGGGGTTTGCGAACACTGAAGCTTTCTTT